Given below is one T cell receptor beta chain in context. Which antigen it targets is not known. No base quality values were provided; no much bigger clone lies one nucleotide off. The sample comes from a study of patients and donors after allogeneic stem cell transplantation (dated by TCRdb to between 2020 and 2021). As encoded in the germline V gene, CDR1 is SGHVS while CDR2 is FQNEAQ. Measured from the cysteine to the phenylalanine, the CDR3 is 12 residues long. Only the CDR3 portion is preserved as DNA: 36 bases, with reading frame beginning at the first base. At the junction V is shortened by 6 bases and J by 8 bases, with 11 bases in between. Library preparation employed RT-PCR. TCRdb names NextSeq 550 as the instrument used. The raw public data were reprocessed by TCRdb itself: fastp quality trimming at Q25, MiXCR clonotype calling, in-frame beta chains only. Each record represents a unique CDR3 protein, reported with the most common genes and DNA among its rows. The sample table shows approximately 140,000 distinct CDR3 sequences, and about 40% are seen once. Of the sample, 40% to 55% falls within the top ten clones.

The chain couples TRBV7-8 to TRBJ1-5, with an unclear D gene assignment. The TCR was taken from a human donor who was either an allogeneic HSCT recipient or a stem cell or donor lymphocyte infusion donor (not recorded which). It is not recorded whose cells these are; they may come from a transplant donor. Sample: blood, either unsorted or a sorted T cell fraction (not recorded which). CDR3 sequence: CASSSDQEPQHF. The DNA sequence reads TGTGCCAGCAGTTCCGACCAGGAGCCCCAGCATTTT.